Following are 17 T cell receptor beta chains from one sample sequenced in a study of T cell changes during pregnancy in multiple sclerosis. The method was immunoSEQ multiplex PCR; TCRdb's version includes in-frame clones alone and lacks a portion of them. The sample lists some 80,000 clones, approximately 89% seen once, with more than 2% in the top ten. Here the sequenced sample was peripheral blood, taken in the first trimester of pregnancy. The source of these receptors is a female donor with multiple sclerosis, enrolled in a pregnancy study.

The chain combines TRBV30 with TRBJ1-1, with 9 bases matching TRBD1. Trimming cost V 4 bases and J 5 bases; bases outside gene matches: 2. This CDR3 has 12 amino acids. Germline V lookup: CDR1 GTSNPN, CDR2 SVGIG (reference sequence). CDR3 in amino acids: CAWNRGLTEAFF. As DNA, the CDR3 is TGTGCCTGGAACAGGGGGCTAACTGAAGCTTTCTTT. The full variable domain, completed using reference TRBV30 and TRBJ1-1, is SQTIHQWPATLVQPVGSPLSLECTVEGTSNPNLYWYRQAAGRGLQLLFYSVGIGQISSEVPQNLSASRPQDRQFILSSKKLLLSDSGFYLCAWNRGLTEAFFGQGTRLTVV.

The CDR3 sequence is CATSKNRGFNEKLFF. CDR3 DNA sequence: TGTGCCACCAGCAAAAACAGGGGATTTAATGAAAAACTGTTTTTT. The V call is TRBV15, the J call TRBJ1-4; 7 positions agree with TRBD1. J gave up 4 bases and V 4 bases, and 6 bases lay outside the gene matches. The CDR3 spans 15 residues. The germline CDR1 and CDR2 sequences are LNHNV and YYDKDF (reference sequence).

The genes are TRBV19 and TRBJ1-5; perhaps TRBD1 as D (6 bases). Germline assignment: CDR1 LNHDA and CDR2 SQIVND (reference sequence). This CDR3 comprises 14 residues. With 6 bases removed from V and 4 bases from J, the gap between germline ends came to 13 bases. The CDR3 coding sequence is TGTGCCAGTAGCCCCGGACAGAAAAATCAGCCCCAGCATTTT. Translation: CASSPGQKNQPQHF. The full variable domain, its missing parts supplied by reference TRBV19 and TRBJ1-5, is DGGITQSPKYLFRKEGQNVTLSCEQNLNHDAMYWYRQDPGQGLRLIYYSQIVNDFQKGDIAEGYSVSREKKESFPLTVTSAQKNPTAFYLCASSPGQKNQPQHFGDGTRLSIL.

V and J are TRBV6-6 and TRBJ2-5; TRBD2 matches at 10 bases. J lost 3 bases, V lost 5 bases, and 6 bases had no gene match. Per the germline V gene, CDR1 is MNHNY and CDR2 is SVGAGI (reference sequence). This CDR3 is built from 15 residues. This CDR3 is CASSQKRGGEETQYF. As DNA, the CDR3 is TGTGCCAGCAGTCAGAAGCGGGGGGGAGAAGAGACCCAGTACTTC.

This chain connects TRBV5-6 to TRBJ1-2; D may be TRBD1 (6 bases). Germline values: CDR1 SGHDT, CDR2 YYEEEE. The V gene lost 4 bases and the J gene lost 3 bases, with 16 bases spanning the gap. The CDR3 has 15 amino acids. The chain's CDR3 is CASSLKGGGDYGYTF. As DNA, the CDR3 is TGTGCCAGCAGCCTAAAGGGGGGGGGCGACTATGGCTACACCTTC.

The chain combines TRBV29-1 with TRBJ1-1; 7 bases map to TRBD1. Germline V gene data show CDR1 as SQVTM and CDR2 as ANQGSEA. The CDR3 has 11 residues. The ends lost 6 bases at V and 3 bases at J; junction bases unmatched: 1. The CDR3 protein is CSVQGDTEAFF. The DNA of the CDR3 is TGCAGCGTCCAGGGGGACACTGAAGCTTTCTTT.

V gene TRBV18 combines with J gene TRBJ1-1; 7 positions match TRBD1. The ends lost 1 base at V and 4 bases at J; junction bases unmatched: 6. The CDR3 loop spans 15 amino acids. Germline V gene sequence: CDR1 KGHSH, CDR2 LQKENI. This chain's CDR3 is CASSPRQGGGTEAFF. Written as DNA, the CDR3 is TGTGCCAGCTCACCACGACAGGGTGGAGGCACTGAAGCTTTCTTT.

The genes are TRBV5-5 and TRBJ1-2; D may be TRBD1 (5 bases). This CDR3 spans 13 amino acids. In germline, CDR1 is SGHKS, CDR2 YYEKEE (reference sequence). V gave up 0 bases and J gave up 8 bases, with 11 bases separating them. The CDR3 sequence: CASSLEGDRGYTF. The CDR3 DNA sequence: TGTGCCAGCAGCTTGGAAGGGGATAGGGGCTACACCTTC.

The rearrangement uses TRBV14 and TRBJ1-2; 7 bases match TRBD1. V lost 1 base and J lost 5; bases outside the gene matches: 7. CDR3 size: 15 residues. Germline V gene sequence: CDR1 SGHDN, CDR2 FVKESK. The CDR3 nucleotides read TGTGCCAGCAGCCAAGTAATAGGGGGCGTGTATGGCTACACCTTC. Translated: CASSQVIGGVYGYTF.

A single count supports this clone. This sequence joins TRBV11-1 and TRBJ2-7, with D possibly being TRBD1 (5 bases). The CDR3 consists of 13 residues. The V end was cut by 5 bases, the J end by 5 bases, with 13 bases between. Per the germline V gene, CDR1 is SGHAT and CDR2 is FQDESV (reference sequence). DNA of the CDR3: TGTGCCAGCAGCGTGCCAGGGCACCACGAGCAGTACTTC. It specifies CASSVPGHHEQYF.

The V and J genes are TRBV2 and TRBJ2-7; 7 bases agree with TRBD2. Looked up from germline, CDR1 is SNHLY and CDR2 is FYNNEI. V lost 5 bases, J lost 4 bases, and 11 bases stayed unmatched. This CDR3 spans 15 amino acids. The chain's CDR3 is CASSKSGTMGYEQYF. DNA for the CDR3: TGTGCCAGCAGTAAGTCCGGGACTATGGGATACGAGCAGTACTTC.

The chain joins TRBV25-1 to TRBJ1-2; D not certain. CDR1 is MGHDK and CDR2 is SYGVNS in the germline V gene. The CDR3 spans 11 residues. V lost 5 bases and J lost 8, with 9 bases in between. For the CDR3, the DNA is TGTGCCAGCAGTCAAGCTTGGGGCTACACCTTC. Its protein is CASSQAWGYTF.

The rearrangement joins TRBV29-1 to TRBJ1-1; 8 positions agree with TRBD1. The V gene end was trimmed by 6 bases and the J gene end by 4 bases; junction bases not matched to a gene: 13. The CDR3 is 15 residues long. The germline V gene has CDR1 SQVTM and CDR2 ANQGSEA. CDR3 loop: CSVQTQDRAITEAFF. The CDR3 nucleotides are TGCAGCGTCCAAACGCAGGACAGGGCAATCACTGAAGCTTTCTTT. Variable domain in full (rest from reference TRBV29-1 and TRBJ1-1): SAVISQKPSRDICQRGTSLTIQCQVDSQVTMMFWYRQQPGQSLTLIATANQGSEATYESGFVIDKFPISRPNLTFSTLTVSNMSPEDSSIYLCSVQTQDRAITEAFFGQGTRLTVV.

This CDR3 reads CASRKGALNYGYTF. The CDR3 region has the DNA TGTGCCAGTAGGAAGGGGGCCTTAAACTATGGCTACACCTTC. The chain joins TRBV19 to TRBJ1-2; 7 nucleotides line up with TRBD1. The CDR3 spans 14 residues. Trimming took 6 bases from V and 2 from J; bases not matched to a gene: 6. The germline V gene encodes CDR1 LNHDA and CDR2 SQIVND (reference sequence). Using reference TRBV19 and TRBJ1-2 for the parts outside the CDR3, the full variable domain is DGGITQSPKYLFRKEGQNVTLSCEQNLNHDAMYWYRQDPGQGLRLIYYSQIVNDFQKGDIAEGYSVSREKKESFPLTVTSAQKNPTAFYLCASRKGALNYGYTFGSGTRLTVV.

V is TRBV6-6 and J is TRBJ1-1; D unresolved. The CDR3 covers 14 residues. The V and J ends lost 3 bases and 0 bases respectively, with 8 bases between them. The germline V gene has CDR1 MNHNY and CDR2 SVGAGI (reference sequence). The CDR3 coding sequence is TGTGCCAGCAGTTATGACTGGGTGAACACTGAAGCTTTCTTT. Encoded protein: CASSYDWVNTEAFF.

The V gene is TRBV19, the J gene TRBJ2-4; 8 bases align to TRBD1. The J segment lost 0 bases and the V segment lost 4 bases, leaving 8 bases of the junction unmatched. The CDR3 is made up of 17 amino acids. Germline V gives CDR1 LNHDA, CDR2 SQIVND (reference sequence). The CDR3 spells CASSTLQGAQAKNIQYF. The CDR3 region has the DNA TGTGCCAGTAGTACTCTCCAGGGGGCTCAAGCCAAAAACATTCAGTACTTC.

This rearrangement joins TRBV6-6 to TRBJ2-7; 9 bases match TRBD1. With 5 bases clipped from V and 0 bases from J, the junction kept 8 bases outside the gene matches. Per the germline V gene, CDR1 is MNHNY and CDR2 is SVGAGI (reference sequence). The CDR3 is 16 amino acids. CDR3: CASSPTGGARSYEQYF. The CDR3 DNA is TGTGCCAGCAGTCCCACAGGGGGCGCACGCTCCTACGAGCAGTACTTC.